This TCR beta chain appears in the sequencing data of a study of T cells after yellow fever vaccination. On the study more broadly: Low-cell-number fractions underwent preparation using SMART-Seq v4 Ultra Low Input. General observations from the study: The study noted that FACS-sorted repertoires could contain abundant clonotypes contaminating from the bulk population.

5'RACE template switching produced TCR cDNA carrying a universal primer site and UMIs. TCRdb itself ran the 5' RACE reads through MiXCR, one entry per CDR3 protein. The sample holds hundreds of thousands of distinct CDR3 sequences, approximately 18% seen once. This CDR3 has 15 residues. Trimming pared 0 bases from V and 3 bases from J, leaving 11 bases between. Germline loops: CDR1 SQVTM, CDR2 ANQGSEA. About this clonotype: Its specificity is not known.

The clonotype comes from a man between 18 and 29 years old who received the YFV17D yellow fever vaccine. V and J are TRBV29-1 and TRBJ2-2, with D hard to call. The sequenced sample was PBMCs, obtained before the yellow fever booster vaccination. For the CDR3, the DNA is TGCAGCGTTGAAGATCGTAACAGCTACACCGGGGAGCTGTTTTTT. Amino acid sequence: CSVEDRNSYTGELFF.